This TCR beta chain was found in a study of blood T cell repertoires in COVID-19. Study at large: Both acute and convalescent COVID-19 samples were obtained from the United States, Italy and Spain. T cells, B-cell-depleted T cells, or PBMCs provided the cDNA or gDNA that served as material.

Authors' analysis steps: Reference gene primer amplification gave estimated nucleated cell counts. The protocol was immunoSEQ multiplex PCR, while the TCRdb copy is restricted to in-frame clones and leaves out a portion. Clone size and the V and J calls come from that table; the DNA yielded D and trimming. The sample consists of about 140,000 clones, about 88% of them appearing once. Seattle cases were enrolled at active infection and followed longitudinally. CDR1 and CDR2 from the germline V gene are SGDLS and YYNGEE. The CDR3 totals 15 residues. Trimming removed 0 bases from V and 5 bases from J, with 12 bases in between.

This chain links TRBV9 with TRBJ2-1; D not resolved. The receptor comes from a human donor with COVID-19, enrolled during active disease. The donor label of this sample is uncertain. The material sequenced was peripheral blood. The CDR3: CASSVVGGENNEQFF. The DNA for the CDR3 is TGTGCCAGCAGCGTAGTCGGCGGCGAAAACAATGAGCAGTTCTTC.